The entry below gives a single T cell receptor (beta chain) sequence along with its context. Deletions cut 3 bases from V and 7 bases from J, with 13 bases between. The CDR3 extends over 14 amino acids. CDR1 and CDR2 from the germline V gene are SGHTA and FQGNSA. The data were obtained in a study of blood T cell repertoires in COVID-19. Data came from immunoSEQ multiplex PCR; TCRdb stores just in-frame clones and leaves some out. The sample yields about 210,000 clones, 81% seen once. The material sequenced was PBMCs or T cells enriched from blood (not recorded which). This TCR came from a woman aged 50 to 65 with acute COVID-19. The chain links TRBV7-2 to TRBJ2-1; perhaps TRBD2 as D (6 bases). The DNA of the CDR3 is TGTGCCAGCAGCTTGGGGCTAGCGCCTAATGAGCAGTTCTTC. Translating gives CASSLGLAPNEQFF.